The entry below gives a single T cell receptor beta chain sequence along with its context. From germline, CDR1 is DFQATT and CDR2 SNEGSKA (reference sequence). V lost 1 base and J lost 0; bases outside the gene matches: 16. The CDR3 spans 19 residues. The data derive from a study of blood T cells in healthy people across ages. Combining a sample-barcoded 5' primer with a J-beta primer mix, a second PCR ran for roughly 7 to 12 cycles. TCRdb re-called the 5' RACE reads with MiXCR, one entry per CDR3 protein. The sample lists about 760,000 distinct CDR3 sequences, around a quarter seen once, with more than 8% in the top ten. A further study also used this sample, focusing on T cells of mothers and their children.

The sequence was collected from a boy aged 5-17 years in good health. The chain employs TRBV20-1 and TRBJ2-5, with 8 nucleotides matching TRBD2. Specimen: blood. CDR3 nucleotide sequence: TGCAGTGCTAGAGTAGACCCGAGGAGGCTAGCGGGCTACCAAGAGACCCAGTACTTC. This sequence encodes CSARVDPRRLAGYQETQYF.